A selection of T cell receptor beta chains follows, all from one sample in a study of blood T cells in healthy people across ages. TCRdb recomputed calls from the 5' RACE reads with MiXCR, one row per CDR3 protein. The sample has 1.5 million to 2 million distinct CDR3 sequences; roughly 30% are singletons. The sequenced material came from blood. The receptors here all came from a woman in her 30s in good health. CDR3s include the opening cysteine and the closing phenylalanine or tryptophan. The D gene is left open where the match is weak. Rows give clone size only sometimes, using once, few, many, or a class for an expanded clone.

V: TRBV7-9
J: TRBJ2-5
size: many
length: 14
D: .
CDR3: CASSLSGAGETQYF
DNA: TGTGCCAGCAGCCTTTCCGGGGCCGGAGAGACCCAGTACTTC

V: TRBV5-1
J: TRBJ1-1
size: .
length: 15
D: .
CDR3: CASSQEQGANTEAFF
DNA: TGCGCCAGCAGCCAAGAACAGGGTGCGAACACTGAAGCTTTCTTT

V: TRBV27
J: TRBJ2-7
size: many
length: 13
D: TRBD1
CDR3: CASSLNRGYEQYF
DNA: TGTGCCAGCAGTTTAAACAGGGGGTACGAGCAGTACTTC

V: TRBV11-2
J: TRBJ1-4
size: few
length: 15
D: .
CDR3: CASSLRPTTNEKLFF
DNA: TGTGCCAGCAGCTTAAGGCCCACAACTAATGAAAAACTGTTTTTT

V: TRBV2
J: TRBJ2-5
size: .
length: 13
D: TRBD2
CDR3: CASMAGTKETQYF
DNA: TGTGCCAGCATGGCCGGGACTAAAGAGACCCAGTACTTC

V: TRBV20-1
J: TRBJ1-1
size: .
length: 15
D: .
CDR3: CSASDPGRLNTEAFF
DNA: TGCAGTGCTAGTGACCCCGGACGGCTGAACACTGAAGCTTTCTTT

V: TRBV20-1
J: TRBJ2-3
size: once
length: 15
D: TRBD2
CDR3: CSARPGTSRPDTQYF
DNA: TGCAGTGCTAGGCCAGGGACTAGCAGACCAGATACGCAGTATTTT

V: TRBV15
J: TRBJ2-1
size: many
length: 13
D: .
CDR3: CATSSGTYNEQFF
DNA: TGTGCCACCAGCAGCGGGACCTACAATGAGCAGTTCTTC

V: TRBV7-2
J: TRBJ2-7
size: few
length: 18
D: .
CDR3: CASSLSAGPSHIPYEQYF
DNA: TGTGCCAGCAGCTTATCGGCGGGACCCAGCCACATCCCCTACGAGCAGTACTTC

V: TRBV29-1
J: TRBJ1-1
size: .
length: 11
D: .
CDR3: CSVVAHTEAFF
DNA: TGCAGCGTTGTGGCACACACTGAAGCTTTCTTT

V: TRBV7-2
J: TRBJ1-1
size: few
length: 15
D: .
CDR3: CASRSRDSWNTEAFF
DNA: TGTGCCAGCAGGAGTCGGGACTCCTGGAACACTGAAGCTTTCTTT

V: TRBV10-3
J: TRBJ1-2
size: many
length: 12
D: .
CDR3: CAISESNRGYTF
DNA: TGTGCCATCAGTGAGTCTAATCGTGGCTACACCTTC

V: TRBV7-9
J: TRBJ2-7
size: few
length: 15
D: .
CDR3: CASSLSGTGFGEQYF
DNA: TGTGCCAGCAGCTTATCCGGGACGGGGTTCGGCGAGCAGTACTTC

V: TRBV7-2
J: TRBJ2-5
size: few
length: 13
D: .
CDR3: CASSRIARETQYF
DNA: TGTGCCAGCAGCCGTATTGCAAGAGAGACCCAGTACTTC

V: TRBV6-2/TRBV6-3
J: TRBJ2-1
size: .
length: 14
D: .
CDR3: CASRLSGLQETQFF
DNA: TGTGCCAGCCGACTGTCCGGCCTCCAAGAGACCCAGTTCTTC

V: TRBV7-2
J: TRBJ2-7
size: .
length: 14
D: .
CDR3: CASSSEVSLYKQYF
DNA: TGTGCCAGCAGCTCGGAGGTTTCCCTCTACAAGCAGTACTTC

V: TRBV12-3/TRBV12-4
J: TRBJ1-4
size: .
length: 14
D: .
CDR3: CASSLLGQGRELFF
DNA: TGTGCCAGCAGTTTATTGGGTCAGGGTCGGGAACTGTTTTTT

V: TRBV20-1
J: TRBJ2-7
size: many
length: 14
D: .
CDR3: CSARDGSSPREQYF
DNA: TGCAGTGCTAGAGATGGGAGCTCCCCAAGGGAGCAGTACTTC

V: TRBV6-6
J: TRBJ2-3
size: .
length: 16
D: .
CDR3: CASSYSGGKSTDTQYF
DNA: TGTGCCAGCAGTTACTCGGGCGGGAAAAGCACAGATACGCAGTATTTT

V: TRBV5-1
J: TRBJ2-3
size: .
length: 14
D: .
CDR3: CASSFGAVTDTQYF
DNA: TGCGCCAGCAGCTTTGGGGCTGTGACAGATACGCAGTATTTT

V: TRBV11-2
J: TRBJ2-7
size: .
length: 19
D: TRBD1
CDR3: CASSSRGRTTGQPSYEQYF
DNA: TGTGCCAGCAGCTCAAGGGGGCGGACGACAGGACAACCTTCCTACGAGCAGTACTTC

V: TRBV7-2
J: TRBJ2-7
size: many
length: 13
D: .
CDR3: CASSLFEVREQYF
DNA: TGTGCCAGCAGCTTATTCGAGGTTCGCGAGCAGTACTTC

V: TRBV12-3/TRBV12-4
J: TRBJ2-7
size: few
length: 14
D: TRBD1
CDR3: CASSSGATGAEQYF
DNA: TGTGCCAGCAGTTCCGGGGCTACAGGGGCCGAGCAGTACTTC

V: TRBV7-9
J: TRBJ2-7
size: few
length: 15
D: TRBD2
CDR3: CASSLGLAGDSEQYF
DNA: TGTGCCAGCAGCTTAGGTCTAGCGGGAGACAGCGAGCAGTACTTC

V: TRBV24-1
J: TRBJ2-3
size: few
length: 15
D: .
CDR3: CATSDPQGYTDTQYF
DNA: TGTGCCACCAGTGATCCTCAGGGATACACAGATACGCAGTATTTT

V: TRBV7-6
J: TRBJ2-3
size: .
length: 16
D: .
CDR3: CASSLGGVSSTDTQYF
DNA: TGTGCCAGCAGCTTAGGCGGGGTCTCTAGCACAGATACGCAGTATTTT

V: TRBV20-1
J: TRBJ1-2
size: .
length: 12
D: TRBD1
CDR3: CSAKTGYYGYTF
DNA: TGCAGTGCAAAGACAGGGTACTATGGCTACACCTTC

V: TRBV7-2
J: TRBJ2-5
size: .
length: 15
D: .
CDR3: CASSLAWAVQETQYF
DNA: TGTGCCAGCAGCTTAGCTTGGGCAGTCCAAGAGACCCAGTACTTC

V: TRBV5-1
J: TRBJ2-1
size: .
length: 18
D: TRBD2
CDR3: CASSGWTSGSRLDNEQFF
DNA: TGCGCCAGCAGCGGATGGACTAGCGGGAGTCGTCTGGACAATGAGCAGTTCTTC

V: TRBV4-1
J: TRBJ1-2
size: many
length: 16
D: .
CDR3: CASSQAESLGDYGYTF
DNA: TGCGCCAGCAGCCAAGCTGAATCACTGGGGGACTATGGCTACACCTTC

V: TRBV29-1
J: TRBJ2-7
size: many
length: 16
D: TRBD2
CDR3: CSVDRGGRSASYEQYF
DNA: TGCAGCGTTGATAGGGGAGGGCGGTCCGCCTCCTACGAGCAGTACTTC

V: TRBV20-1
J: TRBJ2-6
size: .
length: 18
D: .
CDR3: CSARDPGTSRSGANVLTF
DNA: TGCAGTGCTAGAGACCCCGGGACTTCCAGGTCTGGGGCCAACGTCCTGACTTTC

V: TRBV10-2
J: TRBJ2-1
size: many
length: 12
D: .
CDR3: CASSFLEDEQFF
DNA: TGCGCCAGCAGTTTCCTAGAAGATGAGCAGTTCTTC

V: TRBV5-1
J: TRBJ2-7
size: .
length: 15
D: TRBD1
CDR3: CASSLGDRPVYEQYF
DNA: TGCGCCAGCAGCTTGGGGGACAGGCCGGTCTACGAGCAGTACTTC

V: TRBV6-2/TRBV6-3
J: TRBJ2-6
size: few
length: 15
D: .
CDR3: CASRKLEAGANVLTF
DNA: TGTGCCAGCAGGAAACTAGAGGCGGGGGCCAACGTCCTGACTTTC

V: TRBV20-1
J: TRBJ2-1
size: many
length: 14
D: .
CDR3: CSARRGGRGNEQFF
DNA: TGCAGTGCTAGGCGCGGTGGGAGAGGCAATGAGCAGTTCTTC

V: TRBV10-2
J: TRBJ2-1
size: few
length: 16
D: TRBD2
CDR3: CASSEGEGGPVNEQFF
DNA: TGCGCCAGCAGTGAGGGTGAGGGAGGGCCGGTCAATGAGCAGTTCTTC

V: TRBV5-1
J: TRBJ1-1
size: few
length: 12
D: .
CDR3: CASSLVKDEAFF
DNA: TGCGCCAGCAGCTTGGTTAAGGACGAAGCTTTCTTT

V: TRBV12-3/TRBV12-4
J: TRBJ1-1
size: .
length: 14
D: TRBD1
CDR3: CASSPSTGDTEAFF
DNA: TGTGCCAGCAGCCCAAGTACAGGGGACACTGAAGCTTTCTTT

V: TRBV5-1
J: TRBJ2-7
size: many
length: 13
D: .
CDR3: CASSAGQTYEQYF
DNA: TGCGCCAGCAGCGCGGGACAGACCTACGAGCAGTACTTC

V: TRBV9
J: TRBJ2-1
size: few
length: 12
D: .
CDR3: CASSVGSGEQFF
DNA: TGTGCCAGCAGCGTAGGTAGCGGTGAGCAGTTCTTC

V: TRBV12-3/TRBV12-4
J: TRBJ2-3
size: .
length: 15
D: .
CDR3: CASSPGRVRTDTQYF
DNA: TGTGCCAGCAGCCCGGGGAGAGTGCGAACAGATACGCAGTATTTT

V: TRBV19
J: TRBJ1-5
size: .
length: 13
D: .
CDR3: CATLYREVQPQHF
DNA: TGTGCCACCCTCTACAGGGAGGTGCAGCCCCAGCATTTT

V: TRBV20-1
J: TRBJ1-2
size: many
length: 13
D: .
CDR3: CSARDSGSNGYTF
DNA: TGCAGTGCTAGAGATAGTGGGAGCAATGGCTACACCTTC

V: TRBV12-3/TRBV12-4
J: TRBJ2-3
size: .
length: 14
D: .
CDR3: CASSLISDADTQYF
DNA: TGTGCCAGCAGTTTGATTAGCGACGCAGATACGCAGTATTTT

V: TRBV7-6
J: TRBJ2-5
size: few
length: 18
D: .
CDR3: CASSLTRNIRMGQETQYF
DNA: TGTGCCAGCAGCTTAACAAGAAATATTCGAATGGGCCAAGAGACCCAGTACTTC

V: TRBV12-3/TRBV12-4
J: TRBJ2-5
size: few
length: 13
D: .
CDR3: CASRAESQETQYF
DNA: TGTGCCAGCCGGGCGGAGAGCCAAGAGACCCAGTACTTC

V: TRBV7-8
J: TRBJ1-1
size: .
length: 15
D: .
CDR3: CASSLSRLLDTEAFF
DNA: TGTGCCAGCAGCTTAAGCAGGTTGTTAGACACTGAAGCTTTCTTT

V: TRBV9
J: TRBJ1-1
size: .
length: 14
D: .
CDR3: CASSVEWRGAEAFF
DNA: TGTGCCAGCAGCGTAGAGTGGCGAGGAGCTGAAGCTTTCTTT

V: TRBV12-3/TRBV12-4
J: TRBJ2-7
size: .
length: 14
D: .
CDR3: CASRPQDTSYEQYF
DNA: TGTGCCAGCAGGCCACAGGACACCTCCTACGAGCAGTACTTC

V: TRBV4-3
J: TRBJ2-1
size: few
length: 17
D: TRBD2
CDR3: CASSQDSSGSSYNEQFF
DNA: TGCGCCAGCAGCCAAGATTCCAGCGGGAGCTCCTACAATGAGCAGTTCTTC

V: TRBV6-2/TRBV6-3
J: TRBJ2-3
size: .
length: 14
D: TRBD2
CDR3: CASTKTGGPDTQYF
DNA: TGTGCCAGCACTAAAACGGGGGGACCGGATACGCAGTATTTT

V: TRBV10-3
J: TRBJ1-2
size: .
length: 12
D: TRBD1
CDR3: CTIKGQGEGYTF
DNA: TGTACCATCAAGGGACAGGGGGAGGGCTACACCTTC

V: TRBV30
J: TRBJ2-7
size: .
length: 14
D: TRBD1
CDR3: CACHPGQGNNEQYF
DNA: TGTGCCTGCCATCCGGGACAGGGAAACAATGAGCAGTACTTC

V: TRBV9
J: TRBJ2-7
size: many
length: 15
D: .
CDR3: CASSVGGTSSYEQYF
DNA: TGTGCCAGCAGCGTAGGGGGGACAAGCTCCTACGAGCAGTACTTC

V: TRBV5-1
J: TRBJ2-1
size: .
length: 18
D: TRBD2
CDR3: CTSSSLYETSGENNEQFF
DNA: TGCACCAGCAGCTCATTGTATGAGACTAGCGGGGAAAACAATGAGCAGTTCTTC